Only a few counts were recorded for the clone carrying this TCR beta chain. Its antigen is unidentified. Libraries were prepared by immunoSEQ multiplex PCR; TCRdb keeps only in-frame clonotypes and omits some of them. The repertoire includes around 49,000 clones, roughly 90% of them detected once, and 0.62% sits in the top ten. The V gene lost 0 bases and the J gene lost 2 bases, with 9 bases spanning the gap. The V gene's germline CDR1 is SGHNT and CDR2 YYREEE (reference sequence). This CDR3 has 14 residues. The sample is drawn from a study of graft-versus-host responses after intestinal transplantation. Study-level points and caveats: GvH clones occurred in recipient marrow; some first appeared in ileum or blood. Those patients showing graft-donor T cell macrochimerism displayed high graft-versus-host to host-versus-graft clonal ratios in allografts.

The rearrangement links TRBV5-4 to TRBJ2-7; a possible D gene is TRBD1 (6 bases). This clonotype was obtained from a human donor who was the organ donor for an intestinal transplant. Sequencing was performed on unstimulated CD4+ T cells sorted from spleen or lymph node cells, taken before transplant. The chain's CDR3 is CASSLVAGAYEQYF. Here the CDR3 DNA reads TGTGCCAGCAGCTTGGTTGCAGGGGCCTACGAGCAGTACTTC.